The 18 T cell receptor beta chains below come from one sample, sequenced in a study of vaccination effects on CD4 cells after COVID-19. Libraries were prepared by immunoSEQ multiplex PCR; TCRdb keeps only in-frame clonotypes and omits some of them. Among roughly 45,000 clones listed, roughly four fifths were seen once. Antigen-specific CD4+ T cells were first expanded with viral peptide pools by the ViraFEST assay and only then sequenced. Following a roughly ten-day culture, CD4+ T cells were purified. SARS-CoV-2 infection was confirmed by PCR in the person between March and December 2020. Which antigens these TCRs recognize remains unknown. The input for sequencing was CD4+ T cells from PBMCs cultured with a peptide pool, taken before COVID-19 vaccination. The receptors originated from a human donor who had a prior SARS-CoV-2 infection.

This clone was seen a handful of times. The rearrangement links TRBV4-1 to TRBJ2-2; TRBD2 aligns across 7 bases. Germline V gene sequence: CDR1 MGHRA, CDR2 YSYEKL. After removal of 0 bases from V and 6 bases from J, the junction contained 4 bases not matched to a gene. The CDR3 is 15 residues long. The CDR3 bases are TGCGCCAGCAGCCAAGATAGTCGGGAGGCCGGGGAGCTGTTTTTT. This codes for CASSQDSREAGELFF.

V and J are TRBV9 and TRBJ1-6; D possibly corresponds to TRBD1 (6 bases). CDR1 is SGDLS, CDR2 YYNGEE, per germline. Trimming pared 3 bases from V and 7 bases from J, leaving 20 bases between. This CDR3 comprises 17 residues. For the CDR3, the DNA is TGTGCCAGCAGCGCCCCCAGAGGGGGGACGGAAAATTCACCCCTCCACTTT. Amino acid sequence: CASSAPRGGTENSPLHF. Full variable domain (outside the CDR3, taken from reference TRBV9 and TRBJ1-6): DSGVTQTPKHLITATGQRVTLRCSPRSGDLSVYWYQQSLDQGLQFLIQYYNGEERAKGNILERFSAQQFPDLHSELNLSSLELGDSALYFCASSAPRGGTENSPLHFGNGTRLTVT.

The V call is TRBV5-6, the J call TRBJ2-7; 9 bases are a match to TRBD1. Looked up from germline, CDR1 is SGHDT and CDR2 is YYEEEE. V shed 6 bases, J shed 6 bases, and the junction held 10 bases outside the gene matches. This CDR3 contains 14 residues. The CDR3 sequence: CASNFGTGILEQYF. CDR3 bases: TGTGCCAGCAACTTCGGGACAGGGATCCTCGAGCAGTACTTC.

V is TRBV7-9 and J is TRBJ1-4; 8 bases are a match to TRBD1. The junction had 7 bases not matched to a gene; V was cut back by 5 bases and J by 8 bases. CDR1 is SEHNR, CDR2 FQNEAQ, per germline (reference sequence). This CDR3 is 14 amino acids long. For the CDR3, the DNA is TGTGCCAGCAGCCTGGACAGGGTGTACGAAAAACTGTTTTTT. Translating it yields CASSLDRVYEKLFF.

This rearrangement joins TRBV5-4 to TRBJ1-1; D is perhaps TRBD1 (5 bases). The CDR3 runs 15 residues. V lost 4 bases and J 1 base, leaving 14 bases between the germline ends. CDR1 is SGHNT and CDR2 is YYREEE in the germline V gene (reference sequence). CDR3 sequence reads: CASSPGGVRNTEAFF. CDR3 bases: TGTGCCAGCAGCCCGGGAGGGGTTCGGAACACTGAAGCTTTCTTT.

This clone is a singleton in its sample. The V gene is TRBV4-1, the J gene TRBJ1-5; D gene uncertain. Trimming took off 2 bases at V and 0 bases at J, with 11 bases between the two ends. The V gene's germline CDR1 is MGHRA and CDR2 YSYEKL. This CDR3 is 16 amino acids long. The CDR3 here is CASSQSGSYSNQPQHF. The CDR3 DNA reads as TGCGCCAGCAGCCAATCCGGGAGTTATAGCAATCAGCCCCAGCATTTT.

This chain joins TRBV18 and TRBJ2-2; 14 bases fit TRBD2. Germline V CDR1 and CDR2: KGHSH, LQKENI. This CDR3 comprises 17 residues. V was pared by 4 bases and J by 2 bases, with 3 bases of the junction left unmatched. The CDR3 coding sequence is TGTGCCAGCTCACTCGGGACTAGCGGGAGCAACACCGGGGAGCTGTTTTTT. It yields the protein CASSLGTSGSNTGELFF. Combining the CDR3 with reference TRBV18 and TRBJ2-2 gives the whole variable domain NAGVMQNPRHLVRRRGQEARLRCSPMKGHSHVYWYRQLPEEGLKFMVYLQKENIIDESGMPKERFSAEFPKEGPSILRIQQVVRGDSAAYFCASSLGTSGSNTGELFFGEGSRLTVL.

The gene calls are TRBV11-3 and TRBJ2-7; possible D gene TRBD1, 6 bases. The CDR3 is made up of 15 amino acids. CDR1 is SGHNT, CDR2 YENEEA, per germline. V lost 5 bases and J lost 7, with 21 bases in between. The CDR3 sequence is CASSPQGSLSEEQYF. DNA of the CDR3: TGTGCCAGCAGCCCGCAGGGGTCCCTGTCGGAGGAGCAGTACTTC.

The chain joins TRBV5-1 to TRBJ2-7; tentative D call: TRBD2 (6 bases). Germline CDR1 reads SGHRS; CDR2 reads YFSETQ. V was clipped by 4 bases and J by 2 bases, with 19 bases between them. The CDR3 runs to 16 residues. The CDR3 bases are TGCGCCAGCAGCATTGGGGGGAACACAAAAACCTACGAGCAGTACTTC. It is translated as CASSIGGNTKTYEQYF.

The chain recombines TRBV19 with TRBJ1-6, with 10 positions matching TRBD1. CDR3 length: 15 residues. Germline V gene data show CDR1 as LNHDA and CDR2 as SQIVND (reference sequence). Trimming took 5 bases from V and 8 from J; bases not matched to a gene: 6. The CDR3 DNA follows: TGTGCCAGTAGTTTCAGGACAGGGGGAGATTCACCCCTCCACTTT. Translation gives CASSFRTGGDSPLHF. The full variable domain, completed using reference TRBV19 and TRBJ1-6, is DGGITQSPKYLFRKEGQNVTLSCEQNLNHDAMYWYRQDPGQGLRLIYYSQIVNDFQKGDIAEGYSVSREKKESFPLTVTSAQKNPTAFYLCASSFRTGGDSPLHFGNGTRLTVT.

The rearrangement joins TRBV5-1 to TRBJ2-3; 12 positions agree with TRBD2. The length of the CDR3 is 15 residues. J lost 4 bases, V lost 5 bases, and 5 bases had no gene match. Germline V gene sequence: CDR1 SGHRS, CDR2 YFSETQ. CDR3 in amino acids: CASSYGLAGPDTQYF. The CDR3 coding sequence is TGCGCCAGCAGTTACGGACTAGCGGGACCAGATACGCAGTATTTT.

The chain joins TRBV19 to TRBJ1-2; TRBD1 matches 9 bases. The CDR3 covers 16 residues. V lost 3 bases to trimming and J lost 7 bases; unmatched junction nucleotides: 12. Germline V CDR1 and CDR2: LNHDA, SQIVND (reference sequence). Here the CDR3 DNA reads TGTGCCAGTAGTATTGACACTTATACAGGGGGCGGTGGCTACACCTTC. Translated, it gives CASSIDTYTGGGGYTF.

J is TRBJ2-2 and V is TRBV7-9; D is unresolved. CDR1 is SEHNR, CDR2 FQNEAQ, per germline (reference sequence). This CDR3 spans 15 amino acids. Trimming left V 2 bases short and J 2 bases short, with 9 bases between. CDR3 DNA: TGTGCCAGCAGCTTATTGGCAAGAAACACCGGGGAGCTGTTTTTT. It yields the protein CASSLLARNTGELFF. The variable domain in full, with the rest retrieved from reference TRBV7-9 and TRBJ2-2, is DTGVSQNPRHKITKRGQNVTFRCDPISEHNRLYWYRQTLGQGPEFLTYFQNEAQLEKSRLLSDRFSAERPKGSFSTLEIQRTEQGDSAMYLCASSLLARNTGELFFGEGSRLTVL.

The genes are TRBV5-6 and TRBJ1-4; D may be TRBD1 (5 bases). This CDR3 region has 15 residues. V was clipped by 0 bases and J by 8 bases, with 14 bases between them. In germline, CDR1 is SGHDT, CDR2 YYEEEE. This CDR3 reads CASSLAAGNSEKLFF. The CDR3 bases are TGTGCCAGCAGCTTGGCAGCAGGGAATTCCGAAAAACTGTTTTTT.

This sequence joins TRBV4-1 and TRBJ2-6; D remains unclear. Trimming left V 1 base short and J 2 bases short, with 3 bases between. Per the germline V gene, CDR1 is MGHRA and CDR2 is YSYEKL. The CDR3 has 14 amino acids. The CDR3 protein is CASSQGPGANVLTF. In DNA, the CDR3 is TGCGCCAGCAGCCAAGGGCCTGGGGCCAACGTCCTGACTTTC.

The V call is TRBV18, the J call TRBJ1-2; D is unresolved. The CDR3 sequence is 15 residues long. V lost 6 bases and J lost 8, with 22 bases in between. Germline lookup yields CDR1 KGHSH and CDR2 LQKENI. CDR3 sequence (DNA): TGTGCCAGCTCCCCTGCTTTGGAAGATTCCTGGGGCTACACCTTC. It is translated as CASSPALEDSWGYTF.

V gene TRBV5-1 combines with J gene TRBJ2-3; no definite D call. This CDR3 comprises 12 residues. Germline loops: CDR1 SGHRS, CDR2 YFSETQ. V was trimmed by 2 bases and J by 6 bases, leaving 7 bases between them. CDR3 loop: CASSFHADTQYF. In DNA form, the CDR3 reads TGCGCCAGCAGCTTTCACGCCGATACGCAGTATTTT.

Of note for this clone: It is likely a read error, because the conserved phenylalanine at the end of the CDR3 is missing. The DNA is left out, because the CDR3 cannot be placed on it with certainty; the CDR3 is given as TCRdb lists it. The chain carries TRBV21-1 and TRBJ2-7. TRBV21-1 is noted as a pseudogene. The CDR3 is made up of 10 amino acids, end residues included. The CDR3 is CASSNITLPD.